Below are 20 T cell receptor beta chains sequenced from a single sample in a study of T cell responses to AZD1222 COVID-19 vaccine listed by TCRdb under 2021. Library preparation was by the immunoSEQ multiplex PCR assay. TCRdb stores this immuneACCESS table with in-frame sequences only. Part of the clones is absent; in the studies checked, under half of the shortfall reflects unresolved V genes, and no reason is known for the rest. Present in this sample are about 77,000 clones, more than 85% of which were seen just once. The ten largest account for roughly 4.3% of the sample. The time point label corresponds to: about 28 days (+/-7) after the second vaccine dose. The material was peripheral blood, obtained 28 days after the second AZD1222 dose. Source of these receptors: an adult who received the AZD1222 COVID-19 vaccine.

The rearrangement joins TRBV6-5 to TRBJ2-5; D assignment may be TRBD1 or TRBD2 (6 bases each). Germline assignment: CDR1 MNHEY and CDR2 SVGAGI. This CDR3 contains 11 residues. The ends were cut back, 11 bases at V and 5 bases at J, with 12 bases in the middle. The CDR3 sequence: CAGGQGETQYF. The CDR3 nucleotides are TGTGCCGGGGGGCAGGGGGAGACCCAGTACTTC.

This rearrangement joins TRBV9 to TRBJ1-2; D uncertain. Germline values: CDR1 SGDLS, CDR2 YYNGEE. The CDR3 consists of 12 residues. The V and J ends lost 6 bases and 3 bases respectively, with 9 bases between them. In DNA, the CDR3 is TGTGCCAGCATGGGGAATTACTATGGCTACACCTTC. Its protein product is CASMGNYYGYTF.

The chain employs TRBV7-8 and TRBJ2-7, with 8 bases fitting TRBD1. This CDR3 has 14 amino acids. The ends lost 0 bases at V and 5 bases at J; junction bases unmatched: 3. The germline gives CDR1 SGHVS, CDR2 FQNEAQ. CDR3 DNA sequence: TGTGCCAGCAGCTTAGCGACAGGGGTCGACGAGCAGTACTTC. Encoded protein: CASSLATGVDEQYF. The complete variable domain, with remaining parts taken from reference TRBV7-8 and TRBJ2-7, reads GAGVSQSPRYKVAKRGQDVALRCDPISGHVSLFWYQQALGQGPEFLTYFQNEAQLDKSGLPSDRFFAERPEGSVSTLKIQRTQQEDSAVYLCASSLATGVDEQYFGPGTRLTVT.

DNA of the CDR3: TGTGCCAGCAGCACGAGCTCCTACGAGCAGTACTTC. Protein: CASSTSSYEQYF. This rearrangement joins TRBV7-9 to TRBJ2-7; D ambiguous. Germline V lookup: CDR1 SEHNR, CDR2 FQNEAQ (reference sequence). This CDR3 has 12 amino acids. The V end lost 5 bases, the J end lost 0 bases, and 5 bases lay between the germline ends.

The chain uses TRBV11-2 and TRBJ1-1; 8 nucleotides line up with TRBD1. Germline V gives CDR1 SGHAT, CDR2 FQNNGV. CDR3 size: 16 residues. V dropped 2 bases and J dropped 4; count of bases not matched to a gene: 9. CDR3 in amino acids: CASSLSLRGRGTEAFF. The CDR3 DNA follows: TGTGCCAGCAGCTTATCGCTCAGGGGGCGCGGCACTGAAGCTTTCTTT.

The chain is built from TRBV28 and TRBJ2-3; 9 nucleotides agree with TRBD2. Trimming removed 5 bases from V and 2 bases from J; junction bases left unmatched: 8. The germline gives CDR1 MDHEN, CDR2 SYDVKM. The CDR3 totals 16 residues. The CDR3 sequence: CASSGGREGLTDTQYF. DNA of the CDR3: TGTGCCAGCAGTGGCGGGCGGGAGGGCCTCACAGATACGCAGTATTTT.

This clone was counted between two and nine times. This chain connects TRBV6-5 to TRBJ1-2; perhaps TRBD1 as D (5 bases). V was clipped by 11 bases and J by 0 bases, with 16 bases between them. CDR3 size: 14 residues. Germline CDR1 is MNHEY and CDR2 is SVGAGI. CDR3 loop: CAASRMGPNYGYTF. CDR3 sequence (DNA): TGTGCCGCCTCGAGGATGGGACCTAACTATGGCTACACCTTC.

The chain employs TRBV5-6 and TRBJ1-5, with D hard to call. Germline V gives CDR1 SGHDT, CDR2 YYEEEE. V lost 4 bases and J lost 5, with 13 bases in between. The CDR3 runs 14 residues. The CDR3: CASSKGSQYQPQHF. The CDR3 nucleotides are TGTGCCAGCAGCAAAGGAAGTCAATATCAGCCCCAGCATTTT.

This clone has a single count. The J gene is TRBJ2-1, the V gene TRBV5-4; weak D call: TRBD2 (5 bases). The CDR3 covers 15 residues. Germline lookup yields CDR1 SGHNT and CDR2 YYREEE (reference sequence). Trimming removed 0 bases from V and 9 bases from J, with 16 bases in between. CDR3 residues: CASSLGVRVRGEQFF. In DNA form, the CDR3 reads TGTGCCAGCAGCTTGGGGGTGCGGGTTCGAGGTGAGCAGTTCTTC.

The genes are TRBV19 and TRBJ1-2, with D unresolved. The ends were cut back, 8 bases at V and 2 bases at J, with 15 bases in the middle. CDR3 length: 14 residues. Germline CDR1 reads LNHDA; CDR2 reads SQIVND (reference sequence). The CDR3 bases are TGTGCCAGTGGTCCCCTAAATCTAAACTATGGCTACACCTTC. Residues: CASGPLNLNYGYTF.

This chain connects TRBV10-1 to TRBJ2-2; D is unclear. Germline CDR1 reads WNHNN; CDR2 reads SYGVQD (reference sequence). V was clipped by 8 bases and J by 7 bases, with 14 bases between them. This CDR3 region has 13 residues. CDR3 in amino acids: CASAGPHGGELFF. CDR3 in DNA: TGCGCCAGCGCAGGACCTCATGGCGGGGAGCTGTTTTTT.

The genes are TRBV28 and TRBJ1-1, with 7 bases matching TRBD1. CDR1 is MDHEN and CDR2 is SYDVKM in the germline V gene. The CDR3 length is 14 residues. Losses at the gene ends were 6 bases for V and 6 bases for J; bases not matched to a gene: 10. The CDR3 is CASSGTAPRSEAFF. The CDR3 nucleotides are TGTGCCAGCAGCGGGACAGCCCCCCGGTCTGAAGCTTTCTTT.

The chain joins TRBV6-2 or TRBV6-3 to TRBJ1-5; TRBD1 is a possible D gene (5 bases). This CDR3 has 13 residues. CDR1 is MNHEY, CDR2 SVGEGT, per germline. The V gene lost 5 bases and the J gene lost 7 bases, with 12 bases spanning the gap. CDR3 sequence: CASSPQGWQPQHF. The CDR3 bases are TGTGCCAGCAGTCCGCAGGGTTGGCAGCCCCAGCATTTT.

The chain employs TRBV9 and TRBJ2-1; D ambiguous. Per germline, CDR1 SGDLS and CDR2 YYNGEE. The CDR3 runs 13 residues. V dropped 3 bases and J dropped 10 bases, with 14 bases sitting between them. This CDR3 is CASSALRGREQFF. The CDR3 coding sequence is TGTGCCAGCAGCGCTCTCCGTGGTCGGGAGCAGTTCTTC.

This clone was seen just once. This sequence joins TRBV5-4 and TRBJ2-5; tentatively, D is TRBD2 (5 bases). Trimming pared 3 bases from V and 1 base from J, leaving 7 bases between. The CDR3 runs to 13 residues. Per the germline V gene, CDR1 is SGHNT and CDR2 is YYREEE (reference sequence). CDR3: CASSSTTQETQYF. The CDR3 region has the DNA TGTGCCAGCAGCTCGACTACCCAAGAGACCCAGTACTTC.

This chain uses TRBV12-3 or TRBV12-4 with TRBJ2-2; D is ambiguous. V gave up 1 base and J gave up 4 bases, with 4 bases separating them. This CDR3 has 13 amino acids. The chain's CDR3 is CASSLGLTGELFF. For the CDR3, the DNA is TGTGCCAGCAGTTTAGGACTCACCGGGGAGCTGTTTTTT.

CDR3 protein: CASSLSGEQFF. CDR3 DNA sequence: TGTGCCAGCAGCCTGTCAGGTGAGCAGTTCTTC. V and J are TRBV11-1 and TRBJ2-1; D gene ambiguous. Germline CDR1 and CDR2: SGHAT and FQDESV (reference sequence). The ends were cut back, 5 bases at V and 9 bases at J, with 8 bases in the middle. The CDR3 extends over 11 amino acids.

The chain combines TRBV10-2 with TRBJ1-5, with a tentative D call TRBD1 (5 bases). With 3 bases removed from V and 0 bases from J, the gap between germline ends came to 12 bases. The CDR3 extends over 16 amino acids. Germline loops: CDR1 WSHSY, CDR2 SAAADI. The CDR3 protein is CASSERRGYSNQPQHF. CDR3 bases: TGCGCCAGCAGTGAACGGAGGGGTTATAGCAATCAGCCCCAGCATTTT.

This rearrangement joins TRBV12-5 to TRBJ1-1; a possible D gene is TRBD1 (6 bases). Germline CDR1 and CDR2: LGHNT and FRNRAP. V lost 7 bases, J lost 4 bases, and 22 bases lay in between. The CDR3 has 16 amino acids. The CDR3 spells CASALLAWGAGTEAFF. The CDR3 coding sequence is TGTGCTAGTGCCCTTTTGGCTTGGGGGGCTGGCACTGAAGCTTTCTTT.

The chain has TRBV19 and TRBJ1-4; the D is unclear. The CDR3 loop spans 14 amino acids. V gave up 8 bases and J gave up 3 bases, with 13 bases separating them. In germline, CDR1 is LNHDA, CDR2 SQIVND (reference sequence). The CDR3, as DNA: TGTGCCAGTGCGTACAAACCTCCTAATGAAAAACTGTTTTTT. Encoded protein: CASAYKPPNEKLFF.